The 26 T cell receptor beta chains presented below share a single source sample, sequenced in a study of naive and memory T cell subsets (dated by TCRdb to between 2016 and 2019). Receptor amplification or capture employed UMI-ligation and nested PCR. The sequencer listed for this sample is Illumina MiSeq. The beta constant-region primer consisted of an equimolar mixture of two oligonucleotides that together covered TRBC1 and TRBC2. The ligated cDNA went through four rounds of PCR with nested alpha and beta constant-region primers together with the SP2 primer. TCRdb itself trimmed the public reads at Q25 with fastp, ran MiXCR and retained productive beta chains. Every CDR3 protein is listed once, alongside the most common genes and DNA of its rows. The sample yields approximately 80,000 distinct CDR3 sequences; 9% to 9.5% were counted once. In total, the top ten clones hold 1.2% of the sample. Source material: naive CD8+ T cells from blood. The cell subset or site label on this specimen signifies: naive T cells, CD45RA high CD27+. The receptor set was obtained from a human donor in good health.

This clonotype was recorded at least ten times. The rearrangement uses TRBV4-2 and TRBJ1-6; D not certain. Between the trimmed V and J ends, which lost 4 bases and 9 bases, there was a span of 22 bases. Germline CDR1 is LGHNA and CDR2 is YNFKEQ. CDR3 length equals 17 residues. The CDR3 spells CASSPRPGLAIPSPLHF. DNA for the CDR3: TGTGCCAGCAGCCCCCGCCCTGGACTCGCGATACCTTCACCCCTCCACTTT.

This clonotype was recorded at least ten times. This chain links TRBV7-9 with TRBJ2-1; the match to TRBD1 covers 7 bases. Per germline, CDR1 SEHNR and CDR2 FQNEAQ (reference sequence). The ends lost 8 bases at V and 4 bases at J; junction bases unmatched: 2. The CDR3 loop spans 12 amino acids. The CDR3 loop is CASGRGYNEQFF. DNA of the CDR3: TGTGCCAGCGGCAGGGGGTACAATGAGCAGTTCTTC.

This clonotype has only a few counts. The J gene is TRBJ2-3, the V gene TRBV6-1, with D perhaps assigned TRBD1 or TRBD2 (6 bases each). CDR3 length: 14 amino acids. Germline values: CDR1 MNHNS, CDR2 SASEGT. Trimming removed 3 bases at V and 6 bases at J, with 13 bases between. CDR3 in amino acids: CASSDGGQADTQYF. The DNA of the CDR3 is TGTGCCAGCAGTGATGGGGGGCAAGCGGATACGCAGTATTTT.

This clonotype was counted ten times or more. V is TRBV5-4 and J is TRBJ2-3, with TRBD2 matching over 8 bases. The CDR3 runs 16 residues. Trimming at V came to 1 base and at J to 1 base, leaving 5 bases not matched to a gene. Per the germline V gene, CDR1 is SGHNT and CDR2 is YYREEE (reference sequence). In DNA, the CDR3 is TGTGCCAGCAGCTTGAAGCGGGAGAAGCGCACAGATACGCAGTATTTT. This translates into CASSLKREKRTDTQYF. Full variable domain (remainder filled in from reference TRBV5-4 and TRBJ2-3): ETGVTQSPTHLIKTRGQQVTLRCSSQSGHNTVSWYQQALGQGPQFIFQYYREEENGRGNFPPRFSGLQFPNYSSELNVNALELDDSALYLCASSLKREKRTDTQYFGPGTRLTVL.

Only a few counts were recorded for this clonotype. DNA of the CDR3: TGTGCCAGCAGCTGGGGACAGTTAAATGAAAAACTGTTTTTT. It codes for CASSWGQLNEKLFF. V gene TRBV7-9 combines with J gene TRBJ1-4, with 7 positions matching TRBD1. The CDR3 extends over 14 amino acids. In germline, CDR1 is SEHNR, CDR2 FQNEAQ (reference sequence). With V trimmed by 4 bases and J by 5 bases, 4 bases remained unmatched.

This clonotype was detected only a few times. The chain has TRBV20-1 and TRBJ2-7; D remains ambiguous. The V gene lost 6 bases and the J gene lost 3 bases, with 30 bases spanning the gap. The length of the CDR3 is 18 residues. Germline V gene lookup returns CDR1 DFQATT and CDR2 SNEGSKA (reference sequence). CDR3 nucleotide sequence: TGCAGTGCCACGTCCCCAGAGGCGGACGGAGCCCTTTTCTACGAGCAGTACTTC. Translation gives CSATSPEADGALFYEQYF.

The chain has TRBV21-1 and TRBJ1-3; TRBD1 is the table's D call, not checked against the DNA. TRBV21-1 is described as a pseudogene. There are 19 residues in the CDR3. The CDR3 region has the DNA TGTGCCAGCAGCGACGTAGTTTCCCAGGGGGGCGCCTCCTTTGACACCATATATTTT. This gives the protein CASSDVVSQGGASFDTIYF.

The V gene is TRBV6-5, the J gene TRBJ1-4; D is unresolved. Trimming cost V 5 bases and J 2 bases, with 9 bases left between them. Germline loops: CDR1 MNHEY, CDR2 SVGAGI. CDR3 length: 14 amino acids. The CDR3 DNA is TGTGCCAGCAGTGGTTCGGCTACTAATGAAAAACTGTTTTTT. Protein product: CASSGSATNEKLFF.

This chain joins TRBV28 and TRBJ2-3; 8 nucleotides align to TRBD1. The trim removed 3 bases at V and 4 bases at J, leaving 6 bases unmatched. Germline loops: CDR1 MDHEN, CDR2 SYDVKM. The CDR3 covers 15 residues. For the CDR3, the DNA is TGTGCCAGCAGTTTGGAGGACAGGGAGGCAGATACGCAGTATTTT. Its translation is CASSLEDREADTQYF.

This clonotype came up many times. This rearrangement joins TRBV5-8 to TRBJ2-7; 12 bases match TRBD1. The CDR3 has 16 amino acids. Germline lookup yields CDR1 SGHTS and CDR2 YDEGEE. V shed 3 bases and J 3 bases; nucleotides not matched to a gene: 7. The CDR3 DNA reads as TGTGCCAGCAGCTCACCGGGACAGGGGGCTGACTACGAGCAGTACTTC. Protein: CASSSPGQGADYEQYF.

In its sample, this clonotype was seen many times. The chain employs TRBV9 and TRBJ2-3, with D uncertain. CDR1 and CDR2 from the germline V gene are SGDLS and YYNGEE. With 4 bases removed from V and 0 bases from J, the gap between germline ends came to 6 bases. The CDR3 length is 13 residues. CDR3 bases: TGTGCCAGCAGCCCCATTAGCACAGATACGCAGTATTTT. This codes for CASSPISTDTQYF.

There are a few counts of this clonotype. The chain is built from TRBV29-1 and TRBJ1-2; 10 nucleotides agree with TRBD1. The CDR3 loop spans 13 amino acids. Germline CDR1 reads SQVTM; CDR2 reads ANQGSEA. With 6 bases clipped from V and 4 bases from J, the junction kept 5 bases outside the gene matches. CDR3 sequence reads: CSVPGQGSYGYTF. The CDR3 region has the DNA TGCAGCGTGCCGGGACAGGGGAGCTATGGCTACACCTTC.

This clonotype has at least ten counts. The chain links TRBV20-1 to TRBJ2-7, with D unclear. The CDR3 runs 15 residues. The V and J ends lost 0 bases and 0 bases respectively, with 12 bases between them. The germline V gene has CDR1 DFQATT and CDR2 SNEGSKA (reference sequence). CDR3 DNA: TGCAGTGCTAGAGATTATCGGCATAGCTCCTACGAGCAGTACTTC. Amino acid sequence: CSARDYRHSSYEQYF.

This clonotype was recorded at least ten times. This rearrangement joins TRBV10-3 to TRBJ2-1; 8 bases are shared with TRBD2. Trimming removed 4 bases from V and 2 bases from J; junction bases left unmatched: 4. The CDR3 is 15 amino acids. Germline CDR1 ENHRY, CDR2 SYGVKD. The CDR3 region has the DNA TGTGCCATCAGTGTTGCGGGGGGCACCTACAATGAGCAGTTCTTC. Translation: CAISVAGGTYNEQFF.

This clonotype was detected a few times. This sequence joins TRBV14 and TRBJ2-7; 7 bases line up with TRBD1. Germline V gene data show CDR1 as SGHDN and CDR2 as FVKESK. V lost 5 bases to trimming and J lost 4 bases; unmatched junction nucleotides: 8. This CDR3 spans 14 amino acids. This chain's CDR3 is CASSSRTGPYEQYF. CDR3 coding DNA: TGTGCCAGCAGCTCACGGACAGGACCTTACGAGCAGTACTTC.

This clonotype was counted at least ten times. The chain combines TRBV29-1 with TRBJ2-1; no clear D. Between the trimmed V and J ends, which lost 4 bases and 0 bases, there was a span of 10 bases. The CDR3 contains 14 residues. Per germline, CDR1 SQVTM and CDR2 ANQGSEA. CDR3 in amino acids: CSVVTPSSYNEQFF. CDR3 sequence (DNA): TGCAGCGTTGTAACTCCGAGCTCCTACAATGAGCAGTTCTTC.

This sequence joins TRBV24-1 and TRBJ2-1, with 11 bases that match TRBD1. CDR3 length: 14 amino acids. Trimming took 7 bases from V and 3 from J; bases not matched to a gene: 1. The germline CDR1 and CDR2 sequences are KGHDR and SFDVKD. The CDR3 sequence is CATRGTGGYNEQFF. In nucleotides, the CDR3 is TGTGCCACCAGGGGGACAGGGGGCTACAATGAGCAGTTCTTC.

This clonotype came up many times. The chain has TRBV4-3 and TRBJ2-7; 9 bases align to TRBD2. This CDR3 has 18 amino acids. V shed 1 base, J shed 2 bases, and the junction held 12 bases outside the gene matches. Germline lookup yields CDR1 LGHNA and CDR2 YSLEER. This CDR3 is CASSQVRASGVVTYEQYF. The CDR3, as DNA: TGCGCCAGCAGCCAAGTGAGGGCTAGCGGGGTGGTTACCTACGAGCAGTACTTC.

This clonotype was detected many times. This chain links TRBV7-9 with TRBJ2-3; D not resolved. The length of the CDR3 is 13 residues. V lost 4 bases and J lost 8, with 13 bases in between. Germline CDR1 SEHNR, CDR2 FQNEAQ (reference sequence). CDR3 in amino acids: CASSSELKLTQYF. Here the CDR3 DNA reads TGTGCCAGCAGCTCCGAGTTGAAGCTTACGCAGTATTTT. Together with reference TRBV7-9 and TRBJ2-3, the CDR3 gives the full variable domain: DTGVSQNPRHKITKRGQNVTFRCDPISEHNRLYWYRQTLGQGPEFLTYFQNEAQLEKSRLLSDRFSAERPKGSFSTLEIQRTEQGDSAMYLCASSSELKLTQYFGPGTRLTVL.

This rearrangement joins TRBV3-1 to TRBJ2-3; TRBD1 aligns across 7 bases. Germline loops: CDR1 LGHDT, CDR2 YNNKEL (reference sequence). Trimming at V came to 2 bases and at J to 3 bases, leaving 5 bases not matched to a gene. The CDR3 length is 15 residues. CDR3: CASSQRDSRTDTQYF. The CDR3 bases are TGTGCCAGCAGCCAAAGGGACAGTCGGACAGATACGCAGTATTTT.

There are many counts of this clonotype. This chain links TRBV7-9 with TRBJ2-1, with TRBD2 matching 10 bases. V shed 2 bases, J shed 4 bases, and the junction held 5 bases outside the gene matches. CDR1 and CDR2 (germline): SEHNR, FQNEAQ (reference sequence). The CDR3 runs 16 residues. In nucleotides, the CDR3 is TGTGCCAGCAGCTTAAGGCTAGCGGGAGAATACAATGAGCAGTTCTTC. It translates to CASSLRLAGEYNEQFF.

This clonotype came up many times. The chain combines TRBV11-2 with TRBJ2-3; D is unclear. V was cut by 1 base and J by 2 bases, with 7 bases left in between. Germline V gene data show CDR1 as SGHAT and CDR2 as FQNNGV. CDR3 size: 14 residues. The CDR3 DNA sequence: TGTGCCAGCAGCTTAGCGGCTTCCACAGATACGCAGTATTTT. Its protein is CASSLAASTDTQYF.

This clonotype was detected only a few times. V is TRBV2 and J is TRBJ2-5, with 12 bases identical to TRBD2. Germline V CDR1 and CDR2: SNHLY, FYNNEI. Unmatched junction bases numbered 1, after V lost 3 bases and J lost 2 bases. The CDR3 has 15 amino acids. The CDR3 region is CASSDGTSGQETQYF. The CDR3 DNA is TGTGCCAGCAGTGACGGGACTAGCGGGCAAGAGACCCAGTACTTC. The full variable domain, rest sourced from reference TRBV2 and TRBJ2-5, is EPEVTQTPSHQVTQMGQEVILRCVPISNHLYFYWYRQILGQKVEFLVSFYNNEISEKSEIFDDQFSVERPDGSNFTLKIRSTKLEDSAMYFCASSDGTSGQETQYFGPGTRLLVL.

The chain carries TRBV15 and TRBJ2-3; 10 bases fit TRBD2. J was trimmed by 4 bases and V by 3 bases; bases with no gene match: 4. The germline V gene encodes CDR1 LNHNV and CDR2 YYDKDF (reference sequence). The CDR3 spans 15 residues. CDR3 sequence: CATSRILAGADTQYF. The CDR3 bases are TGTGCCACCAGCAGGATCCTAGCGGGAGCAGATACGCAGTATTTT.

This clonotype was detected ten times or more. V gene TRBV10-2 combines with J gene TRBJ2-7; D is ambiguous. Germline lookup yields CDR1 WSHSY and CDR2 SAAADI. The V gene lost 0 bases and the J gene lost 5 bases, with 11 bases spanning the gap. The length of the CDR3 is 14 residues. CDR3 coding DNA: TGCGCCAGCAGTGAGTCGGTAGGCCTCCACGAGCAGTACTTC. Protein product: CASSESVGLHEQYF.

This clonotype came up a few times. This chain's CDR3 is CATSDRHSYEQYF. DNA for the CDR3: TGTGCCACCAGTGATCGGCACTCCTACGAGCAGTACTTC. The chain links TRBV24-1 to TRBJ2-7; D is ambiguous. The germline V gene has CDR1 KGHDR and CDR2 SFDVKD. CDR3 length: 13 amino acids. V was cut by 3 bases and J by 0 bases, with 5 bases left in between.